The source of this T cell receptor (beta chain) is a study of T cell responses to AZD1222 COVID-19 vaccine. Study results and limitations: At 160-218 and 743-854, vaccine-associated CD4 TCRs were dominant, and they spanned spike.

After removal of 3 bases from V and 0 bases from J, the junction contained 2 bases not matched to a gene. Germline CDR1 reads SGDLS; CDR2 reads YYNGEE. CDR3 length: 15 amino acids. On this clone itself: Its target is unknown.

Assay: immunoSEQ multiplex PCR; the TCRdb copy retains only in-frame clones and omits some. This table has over 100,000 clones, roughly 90% appearing once. This receptor was identified in an adult in good health. The chain carries TRBV9 and TRBJ1-5; 8 bases agree with TRBD1. The sample in question was peripheral blood, obtained on day 0 of AZD1222 vaccination. DNA for the CDR3: TGTGCCAGCAGCGCGACAGGGGATAGCAATCAGCCCCAGCATTTT. Its protein is CASSATGDSNQPQHF.